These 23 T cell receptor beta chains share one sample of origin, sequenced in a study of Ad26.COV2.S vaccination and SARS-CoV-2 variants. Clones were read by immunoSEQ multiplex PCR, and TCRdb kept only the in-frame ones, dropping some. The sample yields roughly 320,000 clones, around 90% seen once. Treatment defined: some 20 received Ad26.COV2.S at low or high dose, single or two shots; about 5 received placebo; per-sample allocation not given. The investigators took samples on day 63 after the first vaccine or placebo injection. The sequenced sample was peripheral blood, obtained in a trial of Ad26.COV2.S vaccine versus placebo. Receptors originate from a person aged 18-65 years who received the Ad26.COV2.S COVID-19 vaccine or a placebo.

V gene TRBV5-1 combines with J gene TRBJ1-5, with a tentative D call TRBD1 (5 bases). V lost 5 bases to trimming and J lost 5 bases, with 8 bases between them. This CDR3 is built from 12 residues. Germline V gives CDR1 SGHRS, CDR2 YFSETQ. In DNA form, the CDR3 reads TGCGCCAGCAGTGGGGGGGATCAGCCCCAGCATTTT. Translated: CASSGGDQPQHF.

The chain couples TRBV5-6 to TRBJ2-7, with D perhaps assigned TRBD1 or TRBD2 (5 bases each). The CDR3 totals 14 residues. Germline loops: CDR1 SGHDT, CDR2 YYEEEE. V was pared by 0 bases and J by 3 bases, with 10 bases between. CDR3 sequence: CASSLGDGDYEQYF. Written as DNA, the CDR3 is TGTGCCAGCAGCTTGGGGGACGGAGACTACGAGCAGTACTTC.

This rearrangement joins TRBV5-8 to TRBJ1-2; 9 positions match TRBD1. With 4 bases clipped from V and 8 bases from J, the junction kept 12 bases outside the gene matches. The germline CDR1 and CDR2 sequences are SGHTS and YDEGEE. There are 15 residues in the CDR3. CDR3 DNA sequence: TGTGCCAGCAGCCTCACCCCGGGACAGGGATCCGGCTACACCTTC. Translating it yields CASSLTPGQGSGYTF.

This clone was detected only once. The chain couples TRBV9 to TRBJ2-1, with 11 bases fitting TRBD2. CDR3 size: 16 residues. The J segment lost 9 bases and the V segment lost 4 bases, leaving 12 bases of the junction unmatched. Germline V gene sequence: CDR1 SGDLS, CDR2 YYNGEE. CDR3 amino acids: CASSPRVAGGLVEQFF. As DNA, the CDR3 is TGTGCCAGCAGCCCTCGGGTAGCGGGGGGGCTGGTTGAGCAGTTCTTC.

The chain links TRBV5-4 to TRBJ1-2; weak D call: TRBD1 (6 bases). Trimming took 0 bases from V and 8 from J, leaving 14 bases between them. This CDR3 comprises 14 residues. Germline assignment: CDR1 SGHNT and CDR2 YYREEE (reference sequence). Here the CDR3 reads CASSLVVRGDGYTF. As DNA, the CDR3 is TGTGCCAGCAGCTTGGTTGTCAGGGGTGACGGCTACACCTTC.

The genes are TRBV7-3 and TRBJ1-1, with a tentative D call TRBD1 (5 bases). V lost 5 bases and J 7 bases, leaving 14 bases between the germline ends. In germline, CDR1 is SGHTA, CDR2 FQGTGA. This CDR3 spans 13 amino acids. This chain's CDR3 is CASSVSSGGEAFF. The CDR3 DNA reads TGTGCCAGCAGCGTTTCAAGCGGGGGTGAAGCTTTCTTT.

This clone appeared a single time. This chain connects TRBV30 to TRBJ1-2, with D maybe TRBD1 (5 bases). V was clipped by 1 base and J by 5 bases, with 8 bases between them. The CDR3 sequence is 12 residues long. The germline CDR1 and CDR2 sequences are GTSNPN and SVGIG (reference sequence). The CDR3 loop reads CAWSGGPYGYTF. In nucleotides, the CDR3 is TGTGCCTGGAGTGGGGGCCCTTATGGCTACACCTTC. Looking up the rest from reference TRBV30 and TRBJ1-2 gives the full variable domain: SQTIHQWPATLVQPVGSPLSLECTVEGTSNPNLYWYRQAAGRGLQLLFYSVGIGQISSEVPQNLSASRPQDRQFILSSKKLLLSDSGFYLCAWSGGPYGYTFGSGTRLTVV.

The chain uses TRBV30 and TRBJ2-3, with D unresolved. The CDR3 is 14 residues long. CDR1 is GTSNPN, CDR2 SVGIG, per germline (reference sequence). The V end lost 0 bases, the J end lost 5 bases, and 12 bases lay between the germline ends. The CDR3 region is CAWSVGSWKDTQYF. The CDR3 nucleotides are TGTGCCTGGAGTGTAGGGTCGTGGAAAGATACGCAGTATTTT.

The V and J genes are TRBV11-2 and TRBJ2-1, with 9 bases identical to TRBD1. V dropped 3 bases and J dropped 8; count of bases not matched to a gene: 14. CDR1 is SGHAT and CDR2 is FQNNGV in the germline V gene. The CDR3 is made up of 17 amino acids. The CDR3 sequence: CASSLGNRGRRTDEQFF. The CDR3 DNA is TGTGCCAGCAGCTTGGGGAACAGGGGGCGCCGGACAGATGAGCAGTTCTTC.

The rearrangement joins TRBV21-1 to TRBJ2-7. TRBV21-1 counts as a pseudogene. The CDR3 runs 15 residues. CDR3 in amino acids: CASSKGGGVSGEQYF. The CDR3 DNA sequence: TGTGCCAGCAGCAAAGGTGGGGGAGTCAGCGGCGAGCAGTACTTC.

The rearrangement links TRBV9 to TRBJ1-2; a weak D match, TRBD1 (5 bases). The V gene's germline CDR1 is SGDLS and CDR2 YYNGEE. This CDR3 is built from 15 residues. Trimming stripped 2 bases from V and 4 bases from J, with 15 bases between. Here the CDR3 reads CASSVSQTDFYGYTF. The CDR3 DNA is TGTGCCAGCAGCGTTTCCCAGACAGACTTCTATGGCTACACCTTC.

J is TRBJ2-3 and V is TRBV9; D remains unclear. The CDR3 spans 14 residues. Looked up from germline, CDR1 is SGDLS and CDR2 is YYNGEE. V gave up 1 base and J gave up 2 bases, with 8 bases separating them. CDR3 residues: CASSVLDSTDTQYF. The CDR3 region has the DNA TGTGCCAGCAGCGTACTAGACTCCACAGATACGCAGTATTTT.

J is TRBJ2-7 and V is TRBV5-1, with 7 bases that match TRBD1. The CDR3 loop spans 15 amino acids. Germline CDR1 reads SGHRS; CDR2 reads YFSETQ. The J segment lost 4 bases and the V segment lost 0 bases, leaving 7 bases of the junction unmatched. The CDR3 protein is CASSLVSGQPYEQYF. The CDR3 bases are TGCGCCAGCAGCTTGGTTTCGGGACAGCCTTACGAGCAGTACTTC.

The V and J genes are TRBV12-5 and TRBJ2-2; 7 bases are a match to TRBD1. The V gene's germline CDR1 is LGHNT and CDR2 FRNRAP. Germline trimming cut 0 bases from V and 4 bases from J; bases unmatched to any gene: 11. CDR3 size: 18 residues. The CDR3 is CASGLVPAGGWSTGELFF. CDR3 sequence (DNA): TGTGCTAGTGGTTTGGTACCAGCAGGGGGATGGAGCACCGGGGAGCTGTTTTTT.

CDR3 bases: TGTGCCAGCAGTTCACCGACAGGGCTCTGGTACGAGCAGTACTTC. Translated: CASSSPTGLWYEQYF. This chain connects TRBV27 to TRBJ2-7, with 7 bases fitting TRBD1. Germline V gene lookup returns CDR1 MNHEY and CDR2 SMNVEV (reference sequence). Trimming removed 4 bases from V and 4 bases from J; junction bases left unmatched: 10. CDR3 size: 15 residues.

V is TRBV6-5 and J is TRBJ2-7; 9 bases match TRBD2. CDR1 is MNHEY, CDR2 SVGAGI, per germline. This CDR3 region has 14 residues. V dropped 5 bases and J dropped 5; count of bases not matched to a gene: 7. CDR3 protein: CASSPGLAPHEQYF. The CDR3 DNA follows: TGTGCCAGCAGTCCCGGACTAGCGCCCCACGAGCAGTACTTC.

Here the CDR3 DNA reads TGTGCCAGCAGCTTAGTCGGGGGAATGAACACTGAAGCTTTCTTT. Its protein product is CASSLVGGMNTEAFF. This chain links TRBV11-2 with TRBJ1-1; tentative D call: TRBD1 (5 bases). Germline loops: CDR1 SGHAT, CDR2 FQNNGV. V lost 1 base to trimming and J lost 0 bases, with 9 bases between them. The CDR3 runs 15 residues.

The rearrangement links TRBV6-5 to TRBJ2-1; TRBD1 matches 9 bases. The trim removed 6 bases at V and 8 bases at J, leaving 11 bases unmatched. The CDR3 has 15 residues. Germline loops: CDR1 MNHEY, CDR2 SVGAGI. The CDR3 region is CASSVPGQGFDEQFF. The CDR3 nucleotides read TGTGCCAGCAGCGTCCCGGGACAGGGATTCGATGAGCAGTTCTTC.

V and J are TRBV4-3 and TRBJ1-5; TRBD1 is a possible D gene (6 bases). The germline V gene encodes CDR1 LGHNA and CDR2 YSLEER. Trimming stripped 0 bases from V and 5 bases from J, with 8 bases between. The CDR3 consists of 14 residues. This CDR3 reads CASSQDSGDQPQHF. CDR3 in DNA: TGCGCCAGCAGCCAAGATTCAGGGGATCAGCCCCAGCATTTT.

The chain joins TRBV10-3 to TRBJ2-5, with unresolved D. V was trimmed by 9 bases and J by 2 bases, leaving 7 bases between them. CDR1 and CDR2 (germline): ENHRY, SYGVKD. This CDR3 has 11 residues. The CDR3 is CAIRGQETQYF. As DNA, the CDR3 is TGTGCCATAAGAGGACAAGAGACCCAGTACTTC.

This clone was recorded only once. CDR3 nucleotide sequence: TGTGCCAGCAGTCCCTCAACTCAGCCCCAGCATTTT. Its translation: CASSPSTQPQHF. The V call is TRBV12-3 or TRBV12-4, the J call TRBJ1-5; D call uncertain. The CDR3 covers 12 residues. The V end was cut by 5 bases, the J end by 6 bases, with 8 bases between.

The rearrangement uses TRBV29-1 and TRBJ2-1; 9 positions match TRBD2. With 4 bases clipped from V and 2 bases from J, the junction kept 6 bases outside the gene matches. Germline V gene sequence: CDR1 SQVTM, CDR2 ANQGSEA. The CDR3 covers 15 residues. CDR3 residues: CSVGGGDTPYNEQFF. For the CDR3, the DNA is TGCAGCGTTGGCGGGGGGGACACGCCCTACAATGAGCAGTTCTTC.

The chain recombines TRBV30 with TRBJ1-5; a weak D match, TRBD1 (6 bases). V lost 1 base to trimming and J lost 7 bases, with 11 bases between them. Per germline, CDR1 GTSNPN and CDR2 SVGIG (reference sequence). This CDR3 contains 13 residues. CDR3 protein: CAWSDRDYQPQHF. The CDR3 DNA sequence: TGTGCCTGGAGTGACAGGGACTACCAGCCCCAGCATTTT.